This T cell receptor beta chain was identified during a study of T-cell reconstitution after alpha-beta-depleted transplantation in children. Unique molecular identifiers were used in preparing the TCRbeta library. TCRdb re-called the PCR reads with MiXCR, one entry per CDR3 protein. The sample has 150,000 to 200,000 distinct CDR3 sequences; 5.5% to 7% are singletons. Study-wide points: Several hundred expanded graft clones reportedly were the source of alpha-beta T cells about two months after transplant.

This clonotype was observed at least ten times. No antigen is known for it. V was shortened by 8 bases and J by 4 bases, with 15 bases between the two germline ends. The CDR3 sequence is 14 residues long. The germline CDR1 and CDR2 sequences are SNHLY and FYNNEI. The origin of this receptor is a girl under three years old with combined immunodeficiency, due to receive a stem cell transplant. This chain connects TRBV2 to TRBJ2-1, with D possibly matching TRBD2 (6 bases). The material was PBMCs, obtained before TCRalphabeta/CD19-depleted stem cell transplant. The CDR3 sequence: CASHQGLAYNEQFF. The CDR3 bases are TGTGCCAGCCACCAGGGCCTAGCGTACAATGAGCAGTTCTTC.